This entry lists 18 T cell receptor beta chains sequenced from one sample in a study of T cell repertoires in cytomegalovirus infection (dated by TCRdb to about 2019). The treatment or condition label here, explained by the study, means: in vitro stimulation with specific CMV peptide epitopes to enrich CMV-specific T cells. TCRdb names Illumina HiSeq 1500 as the instrument used. The raw public data were reprocessed by TCRdb itself: fastp quality trimming at Q25, MiXCR clonotype calling, in-frame beta chains only. One record per CDR3 amino acid sequence lists the most common genes and DNA. The sample has approximately 390,000 distinct CDR3 sequences on record, roughly a third of them singletons. Of the sample, around an eighth is held by the ten largest clones. The antigens these receptors bind are not known. Sequencing used cultured PBMCs, obtained from culture after CMV antigen stimulation. Every receptor here comes from a human donor in good health (CMV status not recorded). Some clones in this sample may be carry-over from other donors' samples.

The V gene is TRBV7-8, the J gene TRBJ2-5, with TRBD2 matching over 8 bases. Germline V CDR1 and CDR2: SGHVS, FQNEAQ. The ends lost 5 bases at V and 4 bases at J; junction bases unmatched: 15. This CDR3 comprises 17 residues. CDR3 coding DNA: TGTGCCAGCAGCGCTAGCAGTGGTCGGGGGGGGGGAGAGACCCAGTACTTC. Protein product: CASSASSGRGGGETQYF. The full variable domain, in which reference TRBV7-8 and TRBJ2-5 provide the parts outside the CDR3, is GAGVSQSPRYKVAKRGQDVALRCDPISGHVSLFWYQQALGQGPEFLTYFQNEAQLDKSGLPSDRFFAERPEGSVSTLKIQRTQQEDSAVYLCASSASSGRGGGETQYFGPGTRLLVL.

The J gene is TRBJ2-7, the V gene TRBV7-8; D not resolved. The CDR3 runs 16 residues. The germline V gene encodes CDR1 SGHVS and CDR2 FQNEAQ. V lost 6 bases, J lost 0 bases, and 18 bases lay in between. The CDR3 is CASRPGIAFLSYEQYV. The DNA for the CDR3 is TGTGCCAGCAGACCAGGAATAGCCTTCCTCTCCTACGAGCAGTACGTC.

The table lists this clonotype with a few counts. The chain recombines TRBV4-1 with TRBJ2-1; 14 bases line up with TRBD2. From germline, CDR1 is MGHRA and CDR2 YSYEKL. Trimming took 4 bases from V and 2 from J; bases not matched to a gene: 10. This CDR3 comprises 19 residues. CDR3 sequence: CASSPGGLAGEGAYNEQFF. The CDR3 bases are TGCGCCAGCAGCCCCGGGGGACTAGCGGGAGAGGGCGCCTACAATGAGCAGTTCTTC.

This clonotype was seen ten or more times. The chain uses TRBV7-2 and TRBJ2-4; the D gene is possibly TRBD2 (6 bases). Germline assignment: CDR1 SGHTA and CDR2 FQGNSA. Trimming removed 7 bases at V and 7 bases at J, with 17 bases between. The CDR3 sequence is 14 residues long. CDR3 bases: TGTGCCAGCACCCCTGGAGGGCCCTACAACATTCAGTACTTC. This gives the protein CASTPGGPYNIQYF.

This clonotype came up many times. V usage is TRBV7-8 and J usage is TRBJ2-3, with unresolved D. The V end was cut by 5 bases, the J end by 7 bases, with 13 bases between. The germline CDR1 and CDR2 sequences are SGHVS and FQNEAQ. CDR3 length: 13 residues. The CDR3 DNA follows: TGTGCCAGCAGCCCCAAGGGTCGTAATACGCAGTATTTT. It codes for CASSPKGRNTQYF.

This clonotype appeared a few times. The DNA for the CDR3 is TGCGCCAGCAGCCGCACAGGGGATAGTGGCTACACCTTC. It encodes CASSRTGDSGYTF. V gene TRBV4-3 combines with J gene TRBJ1-2, with 7 nucleotides matching TRBD1. CDR3 length: 13 amino acids. J lost 7 bases, V lost 4 bases, and 6 bases had no gene match. CDR1 is LGHNA and CDR2 is YSLEER in the germline V gene.

The chain employs TRBV24-1 and TRBJ2-2; 11 bases fit TRBD2. The CDR3 length is 17 residues. Germline CDR1 and CDR2: KGHDR and SFDVKD. The ends lost 3 bases at V and 4 bases at J; junction bases unmatched: 6. The DNA of the CDR3 is TGTGCCACCAGTGATCTCGGGACTAGCGGACTCACCGGGGAGCTGTTTTTT. Protein sequence: CATSDLGTSGLTGELFF.

The gene calls are TRBV4-1 and TRBJ2-1; a weak D match, TRBD2 (6 bases). Germline loops: CDR1 MGHRA, CDR2 YSYEKL. Trimming pared 4 bases from V and 6 bases from J, leaving 16 bases between. The CDR3 has 15 residues. The CDR3 nucleotides read TGCGCCAGCAGCCCGGAGGGGTCTGGGGGCAATGAGCAGTTCTTC. Residues: CASSPEGSGGNEQFF.

The chain combines TRBV12-5 with TRBJ2-1; 12 positions match TRBD2. Germline CDR1 LGHNT, CDR2 FRNRAP. The J segment lost 5 bases and the V segment lost 5 bases, leaving 4 bases of the junction unmatched. The CDR3 runs 15 residues. In nucleotides, the CDR3 is TGTGCTAGTGGTCCCTGGACTAGCGGGGACAATGAGCAGTTCTTC. It encodes CASGPWTSGDNEQFF.

This clonotype occurred a few times. The CDR3 sequence: CASSYGQLKQETQYF. CDR3 DNA sequence: TGTGCCAGCAGTTATGGGCAGCTTAAGCAAGAGACCCAGTACTTC. The rearrangement links TRBV6-2 or TRBV6-3 to TRBJ2-5; the D is unclear. Germline V gene sequence: CDR1 MNHEY, CDR2 SVGEGT. The length of the CDR3 is 15 residues. V lost 3 bases and J 2 bases, leaving 13 bases between the germline ends.

This chain uses TRBV6-8 with TRBJ2-2, with a possible D match to TRBD1 (6 bases). Germline CDR1 and CDR2: MNHGY and SAAAGT. The CDR3 is 15 residues long. V dropped 6 bases and J dropped 1 base, with 12 bases sitting between them. The CDR3 loop is CASSHRVLNTGELFF. The CDR3 nucleotides read TGTGCCAGCAGCCACAGGGTGTTGAACACCGGGGAGCTGTTTTTT.

In this sample, this clonotype turned up a few times. The chain links TRBV7-2 to TRBJ2-7; no definite D call. Germline V gene lookup returns CDR1 SGHTA and CDR2 FQGNSA. This CDR3 is built from 15 residues. The V and J ends lost 3 bases and 2 bases respectively, with 14 bases between them. The DNA of the CDR3 is TGTGCCAGCAGCTTGGCCCCCACAATACCCTACGAGCAGTACTTC. Translated, it gives CASSLAPTIPYEQYF.

There are a few counts of this clonotype. The chain recombines TRBV20-1 with TRBJ2-3; D tentatively reads TRBD1 or TRBD2 (5 bases each). Trimming stripped 6 bases from V and 11 bases from J, with 18 bases between. Germline V CDR1 and CDR2: DFQATT, SNEGSKA (reference sequence). This CDR3 contains 12 residues. Here the CDR3 reads CSAGTPVKRQYF. The CDR3 DNA reads as TGCAGTGCGGGGACGCCCGTTAAAAGGCAGTATTTT.

This rearrangement joins TRBV12-3 or TRBV12-4 to TRBJ2-5, with 7 bases matching TRBD2. V lost 4 bases, J lost 5 bases, and 10 bases stayed unmatched. This CDR3 is built from 15 residues. The DNA of the CDR3 is TGTGCCAGCAGTTCCTGGGCGGGAGATTCGGAGACCCAGTACTTC. Translation gives CASSSWAGDSETQYF.

This clonotype was seen ten or more times. The V call is TRBV12-3 or TRBV12-4, the J call TRBJ1-1; D gene unclear. V lost 2 bases and J lost 5, with 6 bases in between. The CDR3 is 12 amino acids. CDR3 amino acids: CASSLSRTEAFF. Here the CDR3 DNA reads TGTGCCAGCAGTTTAAGCCGAACTGAAGCTTTCTTT.

The chain links TRBV19 to TRBJ2-2; 8 positions agree with TRBD2. Germline V CDR1 and CDR2: LNHDA, SQIVND (reference sequence). The junction had 10 bases not matched to a gene; V was cut back by 3 bases and J by 1 base. The CDR3 sequence is 18 residues long. CDR3 sequence reads: CASSIGFAGGRNTGELFF. DNA for the CDR3: TGTGCCAGTAGTATCGGGTTCGCGGGAGGACGGAACACCGGGGAGCTGTTTTTT.

This clonotype has only a few counts. The chain recombines TRBV4-1 with TRBJ1-2, with D unresolved. Germline CDR1 and CDR2: MGHRA and YSYEKL. Between the trimmed V and J ends, which lost 1 base and 2 bases, there was a span of 8 bases. The CDR3 is made up of 14 amino acids. CDR3 residues: CASSQVNRNYGYTF. CDR3 coding DNA: TGCGCCAGCAGCCAAGTCAACAGAAACTATGGCTACACCTTC.

The chain has TRBV7-2 and TRBJ1-1, with 7 nucleotides matching TRBD1. CDR1 and CDR2 from the germline V gene are SGHTA and FQGNSA. V was clipped by 5 bases and J by 6 bases; unmatched bases: 6. The CDR3 runs to 13 residues. CDR3 nucleotide sequence: TGTGCCAGCAGCCGGGACAGTCGGGCTGAAGCTTTCTTT. It encodes CASSRDSRAEAFF.